The 26 T cell receptor beta chains below come from one sample, sequenced in a study of Graves' ophthalmopathy and Graves' hyperthyroidism (dated by TCRdb to the late 2010s). TCRdb shows the sequencer as Illumina HiSeq 2000. For repertoire sequencing, the TCR beta CDR3 regions were amplified from RNA transcripts. A first-round RT-PCR used HTBI primers with the Qiagen OneStep RT-PCR kit, followed by a second-round multiplex PCR, size selection and purification. The public reads were reprocessed in TCRdb via fastp at Q25 and MiXCR, keeping in-frame beta chains. Identical CDR3 protein sequences are pooled into one entry, listed with their most common genes and DNA. This sample comprises about 740,000 distinct CDR3 sequences, approximately 40% of them detected only once. Clones ranked in the top ten supply about 40% of the sample. Material for sequencing was peripheral blood. The receptors shown here come from an adult man with Graves' ophthalmopathy.

This clonotype was seen repeatedly, ten times or more. This chain connects TRBV7-2 to TRBJ2-7; D ambiguous. V dropped 0 bases and J dropped 7 bases, with 10 bases sitting between them. CDR3 length: 13 amino acids. CDR1 SGHTA and CDR2 FQGNSA come from the germline V gene. In nucleotides, the CDR3 is TGTGCCAGCAGCTTAGCTTTTTCAGAAGAGCAGTACTTC. Its protein product is CASSLAFSEEQYF. Based on the CDR3 plus reference TRBV7-2 and TRBJ2-7, the full variable domain is GAGVSQSPSNKVTEKGKDVELRCDPISGHTALYWYRQSLGQGLEFLIYFQGNSAPDKSGLPSDRFSAERTGGSVSTLTIQRTQQEDSAVYLCASSLAFSEEQYFGPGTRLTVT.

This clonotype was seen a handful of times. One junction end does not reproduce the germline sequence, and a read error may be involved. The rearrangement joins TRBV5-5 to TRBJ1-1; tentative D call: TRBD1 (5 bases). CDR1 and CDR2 (germline): SGHKS, YYEKEE (reference sequence). This CDR3 has 16 amino acids. The CDR3, as DNA: TGCGCCAGCAGCCAGATTGCAGGGCAGGTTGAGACTGAAGCTTTCTTT. It specifies CASSQIAGQVETEAFF.

This clonotype turned up a few times. This chain uses TRBV14 with TRBJ2-5; D perhaps matches TRBD1 (6 bases). The CDR3 contains 13 residues. V lost 4 bases and J lost 5, with 11 bases in between. Germline loops: CDR1 SGHDN, CDR2 FVKESK. CDR3 in DNA: TGTGCCAGCAGCCCCCCTAGGGGGGAGACCCAGTACTTC. Translation: CASSPPRGETQYF.

In regard to this clonotype: The junction departs from the called germline gene at one end, perhaps through a read error. V usage is TRBV11-2 and J usage is TRBJ1-2; no definite D call. The CDR3 sequence is 13 residues long. Germline CDR1 is SGHAT and CDR2 is FQNNGV. CDR3 DNA sequence: TGTGCCAGCAGCTTATATGGGTTGAATGGCTGCACCTTC. It specifies CASSLYGLNGCTF.

As regards this clonotype: Because it lacks the conserved phenylalanine or tryptophan at the end, this CDR3 is likely a read error. The DNA is omitted, as the CDR3 cannot be located on it reliably, and the CDR3 follows TCRdb's listing. J is TRBJ1-3 and V is TRBV12-3 or TRBV12-4. The CDR3 spans 8 residues, counting both ends. CDR3 in amino acids: CASSSPGL.

This clonotype was seen many times. The chain uses TRBV2 and TRBJ2-7; D gene ambiguous. Trimming cost V 3 bases and J 0 bases, with 9 bases left between them. Germline-derived CDR1 and CDR2 are SNHLY and FYNNEI. The CDR3 contains 14 residues. CDR3 residues: CASSDRANSYEQYF. The CDR3 coding sequence is TGTGCCAGCAGTGACCGGGCAAACTCCTACGAGCAGTACTTC.

The chain uses TRBV25-1 and TRBJ1-2; D perhaps matches TRBD1 (6 bases). Germline CDR1 reads MGHDK; CDR2 reads SYGVNS. With 4 bases removed from V and 0 bases from J, the gap between germline ends came to 18 bases. This CDR3 has 17 amino acids. The CDR3 reads CASSGFGTPQANYGYTF. The CDR3 DNA reads TGTGCCAGCAGTGGATTCGGGACACCCCAAGCTAACTATGGCTACACCTTC.

Written as DNA, the CDR3 is TGTGCCAGCAGCGTAGGCGGGAGAGAAAACGAGCAGTACTTC. Translated, it gives CASSVGGRENEQYF. The rearrangement uses TRBV9 and TRBJ2-7, with 7 bases lining up with TRBD2. J lost 5 bases, V lost 0 bases, and 5 bases had no gene match. Looked up from germline, CDR1 is SGDLS and CDR2 is YYNGEE. The CDR3 spans 14 residues.

This clonotype was found many times. The genes are TRBV24-1 and TRBJ2-7, with 7 bases identical to TRBD1. V trimming: 4 bases; J trimming: 9 bases; junction bases outside the gene matches: 8. The CDR3 length is 13 residues. Looked up from germline, CDR1 is KGHDR and CDR2 is SFDVKD. Here the CDR3 DNA reads TGTGCCACCAGTGACTCGGACAGGCGTGTGCAGTACTTC. The encoded protein is CATSDSDRRVQYF.

Here the CDR3 DNA reads TGTGCCAGCAGCTTAGGGGGAGGGGCATATGGCTACACCTTC. This translates into CASSLGGGAYGYTF. This chain joins TRBV7-9 and TRBJ1-2; tentatively, D is TRBD1 (5 bases). This CDR3 comprises 14 residues. Germline V gene data show CDR1 as SEHNR and CDR2 as FQNEAQ (reference sequence). V was trimmed by 1 base and J by 5 bases, leaving 11 bases between them.

This clonotype occurred many times. V and J are TRBV7-9 and TRBJ1-6, with D perhaps TRBD1 (5 bases). V was pared by 1 base and J by 8 bases, with 6 bases between. Per germline, CDR1 SEHNR and CDR2 FQNEAQ (reference sequence). The CDR3 has 13 residues. The CDR3 region is CASSLEQDSPLHF. The DNA for the CDR3 is TGTGCCAGCAGCTTAGAACAGGATTCACCCCTCCACTTT.

The rearrangement uses TRBV12-3 or TRBV12-4 and TRBJ2-7; D is undetermined. This CDR3 region has 15 residues. The V and J ends lost 6 bases and 7 bases respectively, with 22 bases between them. CDR3 in DNA: TGTGCCAGCAGCTTGAACGGTAAACTACATCCTGAGCAGTACTTC. Protein sequence: CASSLNGKLHPEQYF.

In DNA, the CDR3 is TGCGCCAGCAGCTTGACTGGATTATCGGAAGCTTTCTTT. As protein: CASSLTGLSEAFF. J is TRBJ1-1 and V is TRBV5-1; D unresolved. The CDR3 contains 13 residues. The V end lost 1 base, the J end lost 8 bases, and 12 bases lay between the germline ends. The germline CDR1 and CDR2 sequences are SGHRS and YFSETQ.

This clonotype was observed many times. This chain connects TRBV2 to TRBJ2-7, with a tentative D call TRBD2 (5 bases). Trimming pared 4 bases from V and 6 bases from J, leaving 13 bases between. Germline CDR1 and CDR2: SNHLY and FYNNEI. The CDR3 totals 13 residues. The DNA for the CDR3 is TGTGCCAGCAGTGCGACTATTTCGTCCGAGCAGTACTTC. Amino acid sequence: CASSATISSEQYF.

V gene TRBV7-2 combines with J gene TRBJ1-3; the D gene is possibly TRBD1 (5 bases). Trimming shortened V by 5 bases and J by 0 bases, and 11 bases separated the two germline ends. The CDR3 loop spans 15 amino acids. The germline V gene encodes CDR1 SGHTA and CDR2 FQGNSA. DNA of the CDR3: TGTGCCAGCAGCCTCCCGACAGCCTCTGGAAACACCATATATTTT. Translated: CASSLPTASGNTIYF.

The chain joins TRBV24-1 to TRBJ1-5; D perhaps matches TRBD1 (5 bases). V lost 12 bases, J lost 3 bases, and 20 bases lay in between. Germline CDR1 KGHDR, CDR2 SFDVKD. This CDR3 comprises 15 residues. This CDR3 reads CAWSEWGKANQPQHF. CDR3 nucleotides: TGTGCCTGGAGTGAATGGGGGAAGGCCAATCAGCCCCAGCATTTT.

The chain is built from TRBV15 and TRBJ1-2, with unresolved D. The CDR3 has 14 residues. The V gene's germline CDR1 is LNHNV and CDR2 YYDKDF (reference sequence). Trimming took 1 base from V and 8 from J, leaving 14 bases between them. For the CDR3, the DNA is TGTGCCACCAGCAGAGGGACTATTAGTAGCGGCTACACCTTC. Translated, it gives CATSRGTISSGYTF.

The V gene is TRBV7-8, the J gene TRBJ1-1; no clear D gene. This CDR3 has 19 residues. V dropped 2 bases and J dropped 3 bases, with 25 bases sitting between them. Germline-derived CDR1 and CDR2 are SGHVS and FQNEAQ. Here the CDR3 reads CASSLRWNVGRVSDTEAFF. DNA for the CDR3: TGTGCCAGCAGCTTAAGGTGGAATGTGGGGAGGGTCTCGGACACTGAAGCTTTCTTT. Complete variable domain (other parts from reference TRBV7-8 and TRBJ1-1): GAGVSQSPRYKVAKRGQDVALRCDPISGHVSLFWYQQALGQGPEFLTYFQNEAQLDKSGLPSDRFFAERPEGSVSTLKIQRTQQEDSAVYLCASSLRWNVGRVSDTEAFFGQGTRLTVV.

This clonotype has just a few counts. A junction boundary mismatches the germline segment, possibly from a read error. The chain is built from TRBV24-1 and TRBJ2-5, with TRBD1 as a possible D gene (6 bases). The CDR3 totals 13 residues. Germline V CDR1 and CDR2: KGHDR, SFDVKD. The CDR3 DNA follows: TGTGCCACCAGTGATGGGGGCTTGGAGACTCAGTACTTC. Residues: CATSDGGLETQYF.

The chain couples TRBV10-3 to TRBJ1-2, with TRBD1 matching 8 bases. The CDR3 is 13 residues long. In germline, CDR1 is ENHRY, CDR2 SYGVKD. The junction had 5 bases not matched to a gene; V was cut back by 10 bases and J by 1 base. CDR3 loop: CATRGQDNYGYTF. CDR3 bases: TGTGCCACCAGGGGACAGGATAACTATGGCTACACCTTC.

The V gene is TRBV6-6, the J gene TRBJ2-6; D is uncertain. V gave up 0 bases and J gave up 0 bases, with 6 bases separating them. The CDR3 consists of 16 residues. CDR1 and CDR2 from the germline V gene are MNHNY and SVGAGI (reference sequence). In nucleotides, the CDR3 is TGTGCCAGCAGTTACTCCACTCTCTCTGGGGCCAACGTCCTGACTTTC. It specifies CASSYSTLSGANVLTF.

This clonotype has at least ten counts. The genes are TRBV7-6 and TRBJ1-4; 7 nucleotides align to TRBD1. Germline V gene lookup returns CDR1 SGHVS and CDR2 FNYEAQ. There are 14 residues in the CDR3. V was clipped by 5 bases and J by 6 bases; unmatched bases: 6. CDR3 amino acids: CASSLSGTDEKLFF. In DNA form, the CDR3 reads TGTGCCAGCAGCCTCTCGGGGACAGATGAAAAACTGTTTTTT.

This clonotype was detected once. The CDR3 region has the DNA TGTGCCAGCAGCACAGGCGGGACAGGATGCGAAAAACTGTTTTTT. The encoded protein is CASSTGGTGCEKLFF. J is TRBJ1-4 and V is TRBV7-9; 8 nucleotides agree with TRBD1. Germline V gives CDR1 SEHNR, CDR2 FQNEAQ (reference sequence). The CDR3 contains 15 residues. Trimming cost V 5 bases and J 8 bases; bases outside gene matches: 10.

In this sample, this clonotype turned up many times. The CDR3 DNA is TGTGCCAGTAGTATGGGGCCCGGCTCTGGGGCCAACGTCCTGACTTTC. It yields the protein CASSMGPGSGANVLTF. The rearrangement links TRBV19 to TRBJ2-6, with a weak D call TRBD1 (5 bases). V was pared by 3 bases and J by 0 bases, with 9 bases between. The CDR3 length is 16 residues. CDR1 is LNHDA, CDR2 SQIVND, per germline (reference sequence).

The chain recombines TRBV14 with TRBJ1-6; perhaps TRBD1 as D (5 bases). The CDR3 consists of 18 residues. Between the trimmed V and J ends, which lost 0 bases and 7 bases, there was a span of 19 bases. Germline V gene data show CDR1 as SGHDN and CDR2 as FVKESK. The DNA of the CDR3 is TGTGCCAGCAGCCAAGAAGTAGGAGGGGCGCGTTCGAATTCACCCCTCCACTTT. Its protein product is CASSQEVGGARSNSPLHF.

V is TRBV2 and J is TRBJ1-6, with 12 bases that match TRBD1. From germline, CDR1 is SNHLY and CDR2 FYNNEI. The CDR3 is 17 amino acids. V was clipped by 6 bases and J by 9 bases; unmatched bases: 12. The CDR3: CASSSPLGQGAGSPLHF. As DNA, the CDR3 is TGTGCCAGCAGCTCACCCCTGGGACAGGGGGCAGGTTCACCCCTCCACTTT.